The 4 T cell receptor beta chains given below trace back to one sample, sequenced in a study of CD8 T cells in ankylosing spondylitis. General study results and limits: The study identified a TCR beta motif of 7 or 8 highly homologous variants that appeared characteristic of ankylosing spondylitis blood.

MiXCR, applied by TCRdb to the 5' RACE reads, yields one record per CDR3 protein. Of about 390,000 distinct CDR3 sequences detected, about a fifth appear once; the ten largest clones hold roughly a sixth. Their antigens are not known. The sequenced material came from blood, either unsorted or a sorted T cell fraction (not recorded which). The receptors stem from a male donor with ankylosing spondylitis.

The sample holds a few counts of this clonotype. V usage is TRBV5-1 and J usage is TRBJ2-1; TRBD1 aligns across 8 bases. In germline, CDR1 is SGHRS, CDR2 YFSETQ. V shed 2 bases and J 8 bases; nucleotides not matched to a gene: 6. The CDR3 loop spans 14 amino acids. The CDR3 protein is CASSFGQGPDEQFF. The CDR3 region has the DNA TGCGCCAGCAGCTTCGGACAGGGCCCCGATGAGCAGTTCTTC. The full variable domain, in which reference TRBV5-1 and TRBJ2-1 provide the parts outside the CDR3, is KAGVTQTPRYLIKTRGQQVTLSCSPISGHRSVSWYQQTPGQGLQFLFEYFSETQRNKGNFPGRFSGRQFSNSRSEMNVSTLELGDSALYLCASSFGQGPDEQFFGPGTRLTVL.

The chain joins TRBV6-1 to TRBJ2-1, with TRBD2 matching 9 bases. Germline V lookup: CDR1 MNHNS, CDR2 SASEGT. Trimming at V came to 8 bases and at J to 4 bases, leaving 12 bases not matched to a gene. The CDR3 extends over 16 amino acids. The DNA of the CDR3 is TGTGCCAGCGAACTAGAGTTGGCGGGAGGGTACAATGAGCAGTTCTTC. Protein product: CASELELAGGYNEQFF.

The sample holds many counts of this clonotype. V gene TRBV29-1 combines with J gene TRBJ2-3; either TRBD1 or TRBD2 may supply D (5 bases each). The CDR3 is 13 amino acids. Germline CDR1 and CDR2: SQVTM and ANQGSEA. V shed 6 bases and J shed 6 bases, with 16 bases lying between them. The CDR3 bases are TGCAGCGTGGACCCCGGGACGAGGGATACGCAGTATTTT. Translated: CSVDPGTRDTQYF.

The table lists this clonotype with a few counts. CDR3 sequence: CASSTDLGADTQYF. CDR3 coding DNA: TGTGCCAGCAGCACGGACTTGGGAGCCGATACGCAGTATTTT. The chain combines TRBV7-2 with TRBJ2-3; the D gene is possibly TRBD2 (5 bases). Germline V gene data show CDR1 as SGHTA and CDR2 as FQGNSA. Trimming shortened V by 5 bases and J by 6 bases, and 15 bases separated the two germline ends. The length of the CDR3 is 14 residues.